Each of the 19 T cell receptor beta chains below was sequenced from the same sample in a study of neoadjuvant anti-PD-1 for oral cavity cancer. Data came from immunoSEQ multiplex PCR; TCRdb stores just in-frame clones and leaves some out. The data hold some 22,000 clones, with around a quarter observed a single time. The time point was: after neoadjuvant nivolumab, at surgical resection. Source: tumor tissue, taken after nivolumab (anti-PD-1) treatment. These receptor sequences come from a person aged 35 to 85 with oral cavity squamous cell carcinoma.

The chain carries TRBV28 and TRBJ2-2; TRBD1 aligns across 10 bases. The trim removed 11 bases at V and 5 bases at J, leaving 11 bases unmatched. Germline-derived CDR1 and CDR2 are MDHEN and SYDVKM. The CDR3 has 15 residues. The CDR3 spells CACSLTGQGTGELFF. The CDR3 DNA sequence: TGTGCCTGCTCATTAACGGGACAGGGGACCGGGGAGCTGTTTTTT.

This clone was counted only a few times. The chain uses TRBV5-1 and TRBJ1-5; perhaps TRBD1 as D (5 bases). This CDR3 contains 15 residues. Trimming took off 4 bases at V and 7 bases at J, with 18 bases between the two ends. Germline lookup yields CDR1 SGHRS and CDR2 YFSETQ. The CDR3 loop is CASSRDLGGGQPQHF. CDR3 bases: TGCGCCAGCAGCCGGGACTTGGGCGGGGGACAGCCCCAGCATTTT. The variable domain in full, completed from reference TRBV5-1 and TRBJ1-5, reads KAGVTQTPRYLIKTRGQQVTLSCSPISGHRSVSWYQQTPGQGLQFLFEYFSETQRNKGNFPGRFSGRQFSNSRSEMNVSTLELGDSALYLCASSRDLGGGQPQHFGDGTRLSIL.

V usage is TRBV2 and J usage is TRBJ1-5, with 8 bases lining up with TRBD1. CDR1 and CDR2 from the germline V gene are SNHLY and FYNNEI. V shed 4 bases, J shed 6 bases, and the junction held 8 bases outside the gene matches. The CDR3 is 15 amino acids. The CDR3 spells CASSGQGQGGQPQHF. The CDR3 nucleotides read TGTGCCAGCAGTGGGCAAGGACAGGGTGGTCAGCCCCAGCATTTT.

V and J are TRBV27 and TRBJ1-1; unclear D gene. CDR3 length: 12 residues. The V gene lost 4 bases and the J gene lost 4 bases, with 7 bases spanning the gap. Germline CDR1 is MNHEY and CDR2 is SMNVEV (reference sequence). CDR3 protein: CASSSMGTEAFF. The CDR3 DNA follows: TGTGCCAGCAGTTCTATGGGCACTGAAGCTTTCTTT.

This clone appeared a few times. V gene TRBV19 combines with J gene TRBJ2-3; maybe TRBD2 (5 bases). This CDR3 region has 15 residues. Trimming shortened V by 1 base and J by 1 base, and 9 bases separated the two germline ends. Germline-derived CDR1 and CDR2 are LNHDA and SQIVND (reference sequence). The CDR3 nucleotides read TGTGCCAGTAGTATAGCGGCCGGGGGCACAGATACGCAGTATTTT. It translates to CASSIAAGGTDTQYF.

This clone was recorded many times. This chain links TRBV7-8 with TRBJ2-3; TRBD2 agrees at 8 bases. Germline V gene sequence: CDR1 SGHVS, CDR2 FQNEAQ. The CDR3 totals 17 residues. V dropped 1 base and J dropped 2; count of bases not matched to a gene: 8. This chain's CDR3 is CASSLDQRERYTDTQYF. The CDR3 nucleotides read TGTGCCAGCAGCTTAGACCAGCGGGAGAGGTACACAGATACGCAGTATTTT.

The genes are TRBV21-1 and TRBJ1-2. TRBV21-1 is classified as a pseudogene. This CDR3 has 15 amino acids. CDR3 protein: CASSKPQSSPKGYTF. For the CDR3, the DNA is TGTGCCAGCAGCAAACCCCAAAGCAGCCCTAAGGGCTACACCTTC.

This clone turned up a few times. The CDR3 DNA follows: TGTGCCAGCAGTTTATCCTCGAGTGGAGGACGTCAGCCCCAGCATTTT. Translated: CASSLSSSGGRQPQHF. The rearrangement links TRBV27 to TRBJ1-5; D ambiguous. This CDR3 contains 16 residues. V was shortened by 0 bases and J by 6 bases, with 15 bases between the two germline ends. Germline CDR1 and CDR2: MNHEY and SMNVEV (reference sequence).

The chain recombines TRBV15 with TRBJ2-1; D perhaps matches TRBD2 (5 bases). V was pared by 0 bases and J by 10 bases, with 13 bases between. From germline, CDR1 is LNHNV and CDR2 YYDKDF (reference sequence). The CDR3 covers 14 residues. The CDR3 is CATSRDVGLREQFF. CDR3 in DNA: TGTGCCACCAGCAGAGATGTAGGACTGAGGGAGCAGTTCTTC. The full variable domain, with the rest looked up from reference TRBV15 and TRBJ2-1, is DAMVIQNPRYQVTQFGKPVTLSCSQTLNHNVMYWYQQKSSQAPKLLFHYYDKDFNNEADTPDNFQSRRPNTSFCFLDIRSPGLGDTAMYLCATSRDVGLREQFFGPGTRLTVL.

J is TRBJ2-5 and V is TRBV28, with 9 bases that match TRBD1. J gave up 4 bases and V 4 bases, and 4 bases lay outside the gene matches. The CDR3 consists of 14 residues. Germline V gene sequence: CDR1 MDHEN, CDR2 SYDVKM. CDR3: CASSSPGQGETQYF. The CDR3 bases are TGTGCCAGCAGTTCCCCGGGACAGGGAGAGACCCAGTACTTC.

CDR3 region: CATGGADTQYF. CDR3 DNA: TGTGCCACGGGGGGGGCAGATACGCAGTATTTT. The J gene is TRBJ2-3, the V gene TRBV11-2; 8 bases map to TRBD2. The junction had 1 base not matched to a gene; V was cut back by 10 bases and J by 4 bases. The CDR3 extends over 11 amino acids. CDR1 is SGHAT, CDR2 FQNNGV, per germline.

This clone showed up just a few times. The chain has TRBV7-3 and TRBJ2-2; 8 bases are a match to TRBD1. CDR3 length: 14 amino acids. From germline, CDR1 is SGHTA and CDR2 FQGTGA. V lost 2 bases to trimming and J lost 4 bases; unmatched junction nucleotides: 0. The CDR3 loop reads CASSLGQGTGELFF. The CDR3 DNA follows: TGTGCCAGCAGCTTAGGACAGGGCACCGGGGAGCTGTTTTTT.

This clone was detected a few times. A read error may account for a junction end that differs from germline. V and J are TRBV7-9 and TRBJ1-5; D is ambiguous. Germline V gives CDR1 SEHNR, CDR2 FQNEAQ (reference sequence). The CDR3 is 14 amino acids. The CDR3 bases are TGTGCCAGCAGCGTTATCACGAGCACTCAGCCCCAGCATTTT. It yields the protein CASSVITSTQPQHF.

This sequence joins TRBV28 and TRBJ2-1, with 11 bases lining up with TRBD2. This CDR3 has 16 residues. Germline assignment: CDR1 MDHEN and CDR2 SYDVKM. The junction had 11 bases not matched to a gene; V was cut back by 7 bases and J by 6 bases. CDR3: CASINQGLADFNEQFF. The CDR3 bases are TGTGCCAGCATCAATCAGGGACTAGCGGATTTCAATGAGCAGTTCTTC.

This clone was recorded a few times. The chain combines TRBV19 with TRBJ2-6; 7 nucleotides align to TRBD2. The CDR3 consists of 18 residues. After removal of 4 bases from V and 1 base from J, the junction contained 10 bases not matched to a gene. The germline V gene encodes CDR1 LNHDA and CDR2 SQIVND (reference sequence). The CDR3: CASSTIGLVSSGANVLTF. In nucleotides, the CDR3 is TGTGCCAGTAGTACGATCGGACTAGTGAGTTCTGGGGCCAACGTCCTGACTTTC.

The chain employs TRBV11-3 and TRBJ2-1; TRBD1 agrees at 9 bases. This CDR3 region has 13 residues. Germline V gene lookup returns CDR1 SGHNT and CDR2 YENEEA. Unmatched junction bases numbered 5, after V lost 1 base and J lost 13 bases. CDR3 in amino acids: CASSLGTGDFQFF. CDR3 sequence (DNA): TGTGCCAGCAGCTTAGGGACAGGGGATTTTCAGTTCTTC.

The rearrangement joins TRBV6-5 to TRBJ2-1; TRBD2 matches at 8 bases. Germline V gene sequence: CDR1 MNHEY, CDR2 SVGAGI. The CDR3 is 14 amino acids. With 5 bases clipped from V and 3 bases from J, the junction kept 3 bases outside the gene matches. The CDR3 region is CASSVGRVYNEQFF. In DNA, the CDR3 is TGTGCCAGCAGTGTCGGGAGGGTCTACAATGAGCAGTTCTTC.

The chain has TRBV9 and TRBJ2-1; the match to TRBD2 covers 10 bases. V shed 3 bases and J 7 bases; nucleotides not matched to a gene: 7. The germline gives CDR1 SGDLS, CDR2 YYNGEE. The CDR3 length is 15 residues. DNA for the CDR3: TGTGCCAGCAGCGCTAGCGGGGGCGCCGTGAATGAGCAGTTCTTC. Translating it yields CASSASGGAVNEQFF.

This clone was counted between two and nine times. The rearrangement links TRBV28 to TRBJ1-2, with TRBD1 as a possible D gene (5 bases). The CDR3 totals 14 residues. Between the trimmed V and J ends, which lost 7 bases and 11 bases, there was a span of 23 bases. Germline V lookup: CDR1 MDHEN, CDR2 SYDVKM. The chain's CDR3 is CASISLLGTRGYTF. DNA for the CDR3: TGTGCCAGCATCAGTTTGTTGGGGACCCGGGGGTACACCTTC.